A single sample is the source of the 28 T cell receptor beta chains below, sequenced in a study of cytomegalovirus exposure and HLA in healthy donors (dated by TCRdb to 2016 to 2017). The library was made by the immunoSEQ multiplex PCR assay. The multiplex PCR relied on a mix of 60 forward primers for TCR Vbeta segments and 13 reverse primers for TCR Jbeta segments. TCRdb holds this immuneACCESS table with in-frame rearrangements only. Some clones are missing; in checked studies, unresolved V genes explain under half, and the rest has no known cause. For this sample the table gives about 120,000 clones, of which roughly 9% were detected only once. The top ten clones comprise 3% of the sample. The sample taken for sequencing was PBMCs. Receptor source: a man in his thirties or forties in good health and CMV-seronegative.

This clone was seen a few times. The chain employs TRBV10-3 and TRBJ2-3; 9 bases are a match to TRBD2. The J segment lost 3 bases and the V segment lost 2 bases, leaving 0 bases of the junction unmatched. Germline V gives CDR1 ENHRY, CDR2 SYGVKD. CDR3 size: 14 residues. The CDR3 DNA is TGTGCCATCAGTGAGGGACTAGCGACAGATACGCAGTATTTT. This encodes CAISEGLATDTQYF.

J is TRBJ1-1 and V is TRBV30; tentatively, D is TRBD1 (5 bases). V was shortened by 2 bases and J by 7 bases, with 14 bases between the two germline ends. The length of the CDR3 is 13 residues. Germline V gene sequence: CDR1 GTSNPN, CDR2 SVGIG (reference sequence). The CDR3 region is CAWSWAGQDEAFF. CDR3 in DNA: TGTGCCTGGAGTTGGGCAGGGCAGGATGAAGCTTTCTTT.

The chain is built from TRBV2 and TRBJ1-1, with 10 bases identical to TRBD1. Germline lookup yields CDR1 SNHLY and CDR2 FYNNEI. V shed 6 bases, J shed 4 bases, and the junction held 8 bases outside the gene matches. This CDR3 contains 15 residues. CDR3 protein: CASRERQGASTEAFF. CDR3 DNA: TGTGCCAGCAGGGAACGACAGGGGGCAAGCACTGAAGCTTTCTTT.

This clone was seen more than once but under ten times. The chain carries TRBV19 and TRBJ2-3; D uncertain. Germline lookup yields CDR1 LNHDA and CDR2 SQIVND (reference sequence). Trimming stripped 5 bases from V and 5 bases from J, with 11 bases between. The length of the CDR3 is 13 residues. The CDR3 DNA follows: TGTGCCAGTAGTCCGCCTCCCGGAGATACGCAGTATTTT. This sequence encodes CASSPPPGDTQYF. The variable domain in full, with the rest retrieved from reference TRBV19 and TRBJ2-3, is DGGITQSPKYLFRKEGQNVTLSCEQNLNHDAMYWYRQDPGQGLRLIYYSQIVNDFQKGDIAEGYSVSREKKESFPLTVTSAQKNPTAFYLCASSPPPGDTQYFGPGTRLTVL.

This clone was counted only a few times. The rearrangement joins TRBV7-9 to TRBJ2-5; D is ambiguous. V shed 4 bases and J shed 4 bases, with 10 bases lying between them. CDR1 SEHNR and CDR2 FQNEAQ come from the germline V gene (reference sequence). The CDR3 has 13 residues. The CDR3 DNA reads as TGTGCCAGCAGCTCGCGAGGTCCAGAGACCCAGTACTTC. Translated: CASSSRGPETQYF.

The chain couples TRBV7-2 to TRBJ2-3; D gene ambiguous. The CDR3 has 14 residues. V was trimmed by 1 base and J by 0 bases, leaving 5 bases between them. In germline, CDR1 is SGHTA, CDR2 FQGNSA. Written as DNA, the CDR3 is TGTGCCAGCAGCTTAGGTCCTAGCACAGATACGCAGTATTTT. It yields the protein CASSLGPSTDTQYF.

This clone was recorded a few times. V is TRBV11-3 and J is TRBJ2-1; tentative D call: TRBD2 (5 bases). The germline V gene has CDR1 SGHNT and CDR2 YENEEA. V shed 1 base and J shed 3 bases, with 7 bases lying between them. This CDR3 region has 14 residues. DNA for the CDR3: TGTGCCAGCAGCTTAGTCGGACTCTACAATGAGCAGTTCTTC. Protein: CASSLVGLYNEQFF.

The chain joins TRBV7-2 to TRBJ2-5, with 9 bases matching TRBD1. V dropped 0 bases and J dropped 3; count of bases not matched to a gene: 14. Germline loops: CDR1 SGHTA, CDR2 FQGNSA. The CDR3 is 19 residues long. The CDR3 protein is CASSLAFGTGSSEEETQYF. In nucleotides, the CDR3 is TGTGCCAGCAGCTTAGCGTTTGGGACAGGGTCGTCTGAGGAAGAGACCCAGTACTTC.

V gene TRBV5-1 combines with J gene TRBJ2-3; 9 bases are shared with TRBD2. CDR3 length: 14 residues. Trimming cost V 2 bases and J 5 bases; bases outside gene matches: 3. Germline CDR1 SGHRS, CDR2 YFSETQ. The CDR3 is CASSFLREGDTQYF. The CDR3 coding sequence is TGCGCCAGCAGCTTCCTGCGGGAGGGAGATACGCAGTATTTT.

The chain has TRBV27 and TRBJ2-7; TRBD2 aligns across 7 bases. Trimming took 4 bases from V and 0 from J; bases not matched to a gene: 12. Germline CDR1 MNHEY, CDR2 SMNVEV (reference sequence). The CDR3 runs to 17 residues. The CDR3 DNA follows: TGTGCCAGCAGTTCCGAGGGCGGGAGACCAAGCTCCTACGAGCAGTACTTC. This codes for CASSSEGGRPSSYEQYF.

This rearrangement joins TRBV10-1 to TRBJ1-1, with TRBD1 identical over 8 bases. The CDR3 consists of 15 residues. Germline V gene sequence: CDR1 WNHNN, CDR2 SYGVQD (reference sequence). V shed 3 bases and J 7 bases; nucleotides not matched to a gene: 10. CDR3 sequence reads: CASSDRTGRGSEAFF. For the CDR3, the DNA is TGCGCCAGCAGTGACCGGACAGGGCGTGGTAGTGAAGCTTTCTTT.

The V and J genes are TRBV10-1 and TRBJ2-5; 11 nucleotides match TRBD1. Germline-derived CDR1 and CDR2 are WNHNN and SYGVQD (reference sequence). The CDR3 has 16 residues. J gave up 0 bases and V 5 bases, and 5 bases lay outside the gene matches. CDR3 amino acids: CASSLGGQGDQETQYF. The CDR3 nucleotides are TGCGCCAGCAGTCTGGGGGGACAGGGGGACCAAGAGACCCAGTACTTC.

The chain employs TRBV18 and TRBJ1-1; 12 bases match TRBD1. Germline loops: CDR1 KGHSH, CDR2 LQKENI. The V segment lost 2 bases and the J segment 4 bases; nucleotides outside the gene matches: 5. The CDR3 length is 16 residues. CDR3 loop: CASSPGTGGAGTEAFF. The CDR3 DNA reads TGTGCCAGCTCACCAGGGACAGGGGGCGCTGGCACTGAAGCTTTCTTT.

The V and J genes are TRBV19 and TRBJ2-7; TRBD1 is a possible D gene (5 bases). Per germline, CDR1 LNHDA and CDR2 SQIVND (reference sequence). This CDR3 has 14 residues. With 0 bases removed from V and 2 bases from J, the gap between germline ends came to 8 bases. The CDR3 is CASSIEGHPYEQYF. The CDR3 region has the DNA TGTGCCAGTAGTATAGAAGGACACCCCTACGAGCAGTACTTC.

V usage is TRBV6-5 and J usage is TRBJ1-1; D remains ambiguous. CDR1 MNHEY and CDR2 SVGAGI come from the germline V gene. The CDR3 is 13 residues long. Trimming took off 6 bases at V and 3 bases at J, with 11 bases between the two ends. The CDR3 loop is CASSRHRDTEAFF. The CDR3 nucleotides read TGTGCCAGCAGCCGCCACCGGGACACTGAAGCTTTCTTT.

The chain is built from TRBV30 and TRBJ2-7; D call uncertain. Germline values: CDR1 GTSNPN, CDR2 SVGIG (reference sequence). V gave up 2 bases and J gave up 3 bases, with 8 bases separating them. CDR3 length: 12 residues. The CDR3 bases are TGTGCCTGGAGTAAAGAGGTCTACGAGCAGTACTTC. Protein product: CAWSKEVYEQYF.

J is TRBJ2-3 and V is TRBV12-5, with D possibly TRBD2 on 6 matching bases. CDR3 size: 12 residues. Germline V gene lookup returns CDR1 LGHNT and CDR2 FRNRAP. V lost 7 bases and J 6 bases, leaving 11 bases between the germline ends. In DNA, the CDR3 is TGTGCTAGTGCCCCTGGAGGGGATACGCAGTATTTT. Amino acids: CASAPGGDTQYF. Based on the CDR3 plus reference TRBV12-5 and TRBJ2-3, the full variable domain is DARVTQTPRHKVTEMGQEVTMRCQPILGHNTVFWYRQTMMQGLELLAYFRNRAPLDDSGMPKDRFSAEMPDATLATLKIQPSEPRDSAVYFCASAPGGDTQYFGPGTRLTVL.

This clone was observed a handful of times. CDR3 sequence: CAIRGNLGTGGDDGYTF. The CDR3 bases are TGTGCCATACGAGGAAACCTAGGGACAGGGGGCGATGATGGCTACACCTTC. This chain connects TRBV10-3 to TRBJ1-2, with TRBD1 matching 12 bases. The CDR3 totals 17 residues. V lost 9 bases to trimming and J lost 6 bases; unmatched junction nucleotides: 17. CDR1 is ENHRY, CDR2 SYGVKD, per germline.

This clone was seen a handful of times. This rearrangement joins TRBV29-1 to TRBJ1-2, with 7 bases lining up with TRBD1. Germline loops: CDR1 SQVTM, CDR2 ANQGSEA. This CDR3 comprises 12 residues. V shed 3 bases and J 8 bases; nucleotides not matched to a gene: 6. Written as DNA, the CDR3 is TGCAGCGTTGATACCAGGGGGAGCGGCTACACCTTC. This gives the protein CSVDTRGSGYTF.

This clone was counted between two and nine times. The CDR3 bases are TGTGCCAGCAGCCAAGATCATGGTAGGGGAGGCACTGAAGCTTTCTTT. Translated: CASSQDHGRGGTEAFF. The chain combines TRBV14 with TRBJ1-1; D is possibly TRBD1 (5 bases). With 0 bases removed from V and 4 bases from J, the gap between germline ends came to 15 bases. CDR3 length equals 16 residues. Germline CDR1 reads SGHDN; CDR2 reads FVKESK.

There are a few counts of this clone. The chain employs TRBV5-6 and TRBJ1-3; D is perhaps TRBD1 (5 bases). The CDR3 has 14 residues. Per the germline V gene, CDR1 is SGHDT and CDR2 is YYEEEE. Trimming left V 3 bases short and J 0 bases short, with 7 bases between. The CDR3 here is CASSYGASGNTIYF. The CDR3, as DNA: TGTGCCAGCAGCTATGGGGCCTCTGGAAACACCATATATTTT.

This clone was detected only a few times. The chain is built from TRBV20-1 and TRBJ2-7; D is perhaps TRBD2 (5 bases). V was trimmed by 5 bases and J by 6 bases, leaving 11 bases between them. This CDR3 contains 11 residues. The V gene's germline CDR1 is DFQATT and CDR2 SNEGSKA (reference sequence). CDR3 bases: TGCAGTGCTGGTCAGGCGGGCGAGCAGTACTTC. It translates to CSAGQAGEQYF.

Here the CDR3 DNA reads TGCGCCAGCAGCCAACAAACAGGGGAGGTGAACGAGCAGTACTTC. This sequence encodes CASSQQTGEVNEQYF. The J gene is TRBJ2-7, the V gene TRBV5-1; a possible D gene is TRBD1 (7 bases). The V end lost 4 bases, the J end lost 5 bases, and 19 bases lay between the germline ends. Per the germline V gene, CDR1 is SGHRS and CDR2 is YFSETQ. The CDR3 has 15 amino acids.

The chain has TRBV5-1 and TRBJ2-1; D remains ambiguous. The CDR3 length is 14 residues. The V end was cut by 0 bases, the J end by 6 bases, with 10 bases between. Germline V gives CDR1 SGHRS, CDR2 YFSETQ. CDR3: CASSLAQSVNEQFF. CDR3 sequence (DNA): TGCGCCAGCAGCTTGGCCCAGTCCGTCAATGAGCAGTTCTTC.

This clone appeared a few times. The rearrangement links TRBV7-2 to TRBJ1-6, with D possibly matching TRBD1 (6 bases). The CDR3 runs 15 residues. V was trimmed by 4 bases and J by 10 bases, leaving 17 bases between them. Per germline, CDR1 SGHTA and CDR2 FQGNSA. The CDR3 reads CASSSIEQGRSPLHF. As DNA, the CDR3 is TGTGCCAGCAGCTCCATCGAACAGGGAAGGTCACCCCTCCACTTT.

The V and J genes are TRBV5-1 and TRBJ2-1; D remains unclear. Trimming removed 0 bases from V and 8 bases from J, with 9 bases in between. Per the germline V gene, CDR1 is SGHRS and CDR2 is YFSETQ. The length of the CDR3 is 13 residues. CDR3 coding DNA: TGCGCCAGCAGCTTGGGGGCTTCGGATGAGCAGTTCTTC. Translated, it gives CASSLGASDEQFF.

The rearrangement uses TRBV6-1 and TRBJ2-7; a weak D match, TRBD1 (5 bases). Trimming took 1 base from V and 4 from J, leaving 5 bases between them. Germline CDR1 reads MNHNS; CDR2 reads SASEGT. CDR3 size: 12 residues. The chain's CDR3 is CASSEEGYEQYF. The DNA for the CDR3 is TGTGCCAGCAGTGAAGAGGGGTACGAGCAGTACTTC.

In its sample, this clone was seen a few times. This chain uses TRBV30 with TRBJ1-2; 10 nucleotides align to TRBD1. Germline V gene lookup returns CDR1 GTSNPN and CDR2 SVGIG (reference sequence). The J segment lost 7 bases and the V segment lost 1 base, leaving 3 bases of the junction unmatched. This CDR3 is 13 amino acids long. The DNA of the CDR3 is TGTGCCTGGAGTGGACAGGGGGCGGTTGGCTACACCTTC. Translation gives CAWSGQGAVGYTF.